A single sample is the source of the 9 T cell receptor beta chains below, sequenced in a study of shared clonotypes between healthy human individuals. Generated by immunoSEQ multiplex PCR, the TCRdb table keeps only in-frame clones and is missing some. The sample lists approximately 2.5 million clones; over 85% were seen once. The sequenced material came from naive CD4+ T cells sorted from blood. Regarding subset: CD45RA+ positively selected. The origin of the receptors is a man younger than 35 in good health.

Of note for this clone: Other DNA sequences in this sample translate to the same CDR3. The rearrangement uses TRBV7-2 and TRBJ2-7, with 7 bases fitting TRBD1. This CDR3 contains 12 residues. CDR1 SGHTA and CDR2 FQGNSA come from the germline V gene. J was trimmed by 6 bases and V by 5 bases; bases with no gene match: 4. The CDR3 is CASSPQGREQYF. The CDR3 nucleotides read TGTGCCAGCAGCCCACAGGGGCGCGAGCAGTACTTC.

The chain links TRBV6-1 to TRBJ1-1, with unresolved D. CDR3 length equals 15 residues. Trimming stripped 2 bases from V and 4 bases from J, with 14 bases between. The germline gives CDR1 MNHNS, CDR2 SASEGT. DNA of the CDR3: TGTGCCAGCAGTGAACTCACAGCCCGGGGCACTGAAGCTTTCTTT. This translates into CASSELTARGTEAFF.

The chain employs TRBV7-9 and TRBJ1-1; D remains unclear. Germline V lookup: CDR1 SEHNR, CDR2 FQNEAQ (reference sequence). V was pared by 2 bases and J by 5 bases, with 12 bases between. CDR3 length equals 14 residues. The CDR3 spells CASSLIGLTTEAFF. The CDR3 DNA is TGTGCCAGCAGCTTAATAGGGTTGACAACTGAAGCTTTCTTT.

The V call is TRBV4-3, the J call TRBJ2-1; 7 bases align to TRBD2. Per germline, CDR1 LGHNA and CDR2 YSLEER. After removal of 0 bases from V and 4 bases from J, the junction contained 3 bases not matched to a gene. This CDR3 has 15 amino acids. This CDR3 reads CASSQEIAGYNEQFF. The CDR3 DNA reads as TGCGCCAGCAGCCAAGAAATAGCGGGTTACAATGAGCAGTTCTTC.

The count of this clone is one. The V gene is TRBV13, the J gene TRBJ2-3; possibly TRBD2 for D (6 bases). The length of the CDR3 is 17 residues. The ends were cut back, 2 bases at V and 2 bases at J, with 17 bases in the middle. Germline V gene data show CDR1 as PRHDT and CDR2 as FYEKMQ (reference sequence). In DNA, the CDR3 is TGTGCCAGCAGCTTAAGGGTAGCGGTCGAACTCACAGATACGCAGTATTTT. Residues: CASSLRVAVELTDTQYF.

This clone was seen a single time. The CDR3 here is CAWSLRYNEQYF. DNA for the CDR3: TGTGCCTGGAGTCTACGATACAACGAGCAGTACTTC. The V gene is TRBV30, the J gene TRBJ2-7; D uncertain. The CDR3 spans 12 residues. The germline CDR1 and CDR2 sequences are GTSNPN and SVGIG (reference sequence). The germline V and J ends were trimmed by 2 bases and 5 bases, with 10 bases remaining between them.

The chain carries TRBV19 and TRBJ2-1; D possibly corresponds to TRBD1 (8 bases). Germline CDR1 is LNHDA and CDR2 is SQIVND (reference sequence). V was trimmed by 10 bases and J by 8 bases, leaving 18 bases between them. The CDR3 length is 13 residues. The CDR3 protein is CAISDREGDEQFF. For the CDR3, the DNA is TGTGCCATCTCGGACAGGGAGGGGGATGAGCAGTTCTTC.

This clone was counted between two and nine times. The genes are TRBV9 and TRBJ2-7, with D tentatively TRBD1 (5 bases). This CDR3 comprises 15 residues. The V and J ends lost 0 bases and 5 bases respectively, with 15 bases between them. Per the germline V gene, CDR1 is SGDLS and CDR2 is YYNGEE. The CDR3 sequence is CASSVGRWQGDEQYF. CDR3 DNA sequence: TGTGCCAGCAGCGTAGGCCGGTGGCAGGGCGACGAGCAGTACTTC. Together with reference TRBV9 and TRBJ2-7, the CDR3 gives the full variable domain: DSGVTQTPKHLITATGQRVTLRCSPRSGDLSVYWYQQSLDQGLQFLIQYYNGEERAKGNILERFSAQQFPDLHSELNLSSLELGDSALYFCASSVGRWQGDEQYFGPGTRLTVT.

The chain employs TRBV10-2 and TRBJ2-4, with unresolved D. Germline CDR1 is WSHSY and CDR2 is SAAADI. Trimming took 6 bases from V and 7 from J, leaving 7 bases between them. This CDR3 has 11 residues. The CDR3 sequence is CASRIDNIQYF. The DNA of the CDR3 is TGCGCCAGCAGGATTGACAACATTCAGTACTTC.